The 3 T cell receptor beta chains in this list originate from one sample, sequenced in a study of control samples from healthy donors and cancer patients. Sequencing was performed with immunoSEQ multiplex PCR; in TCRdb, only in-frame clones are kept and a portion is missing. Of fewer than 95,000 clones listed, around 85% are singletons. The source material was blood. Receptors originate from a young man in good health.

The chain employs TRBV2 and TRBJ1-2; D remains unclear. CDR1 SNHLY and CDR2 FYNNEI come from the germline V gene. Between the trimmed V and J ends, which lost 5 bases and 12 bases, there was a span of 13 bases. This CDR3 is built from 11 residues. The CDR3 region is CASSSGSVNTF. In DNA form, the CDR3 reads TGTGCCAGCAGTTCCGGCTCCGTTAACACCTTC.

Worth noting for this clone: The same CDR3 arises from other DNA sequences in this sample as well. The V and J genes are TRBV10-3 and TRBJ1-5; TRBD1 is a possible D gene (5 bases). The CDR3 is 14 residues long. V lost 2 bases to trimming and J lost 6 bases, with 11 bases between them. In germline, CDR1 is ENHRY, CDR2 SYGVKD. In DNA, the CDR3 is TGTGCCATCAGTGAGGGGGGTGGGGGTCAGCCCCAGCATTTT. Translated: CAISEGGGGQPQHF.

Only a few counts were recorded for this clone. CDR3 amino acids: CASSAYSYNEQFF. In DNA form, the CDR3 reads TGTGCCAGCAGCGCATACTCCTACAATGAGCAGTTCTTC. The chain is built from TRBV5-4 and TRBJ2-1; D ambiguous. CDR1 SGHNT and CDR2 YYREEE come from the germline V gene (reference sequence). Trimming removed 4 bases at V and 0 bases at J, with 5 bases between. CDR3 size: 13 residues.